Shown below are 13 T cell receptor beta chains from a single sample sequenced in a study of T cells in Graves' hyperthyroidism and ophthalmopathy. The source material, RNA transcripts, was used to amplify TCR beta CDR3 regions. The TCR CDR3 first-round RT-PCR relied on the HTBI primer set. TCRdb re-derived calls from the multiplex PCR reads in MiXCR, one entry per CDR3 protein. The sample consists of some 340,000 distinct CDR3 sequences, 12% to 15% of them appearing once. The sequencing sample was made of blood. The receptors were sampled from a woman in her thirties or forties with Graves' ophthalmopathy.

Here the CDR3 DNA reads TGCGCCAGCAGCCCAATTCTGACAACTAATGAAAAACTGTTTTTT. This translates into CASSPILTTNEKLFF. The chain recombines TRBV4-1 with TRBJ1-4, with D unresolved. Germline CDR1 and CDR2: MGHRA and YSYEKL. The germline V and J ends were trimmed by 4 bases and 0 bases, with 9 bases remaining between them. The CDR3 has 15 residues.

The V and J genes are TRBV20-1 and TRBJ2-5; a possible D gene is TRBD2 (5 bases). With 6 bases removed from V and 5 bases from J, the gap between germline ends came to 10 bases. The germline gives CDR1 DFQATT, CDR2 SNEGSKA (reference sequence). This CDR3 region has 11 residues. The CDR3 DNA follows: TGCAGTGCCCGGGGTGGGGAGACCCAGTACTTC. Residues: CSARGGETQYF.

This clonotype was seen at least ten times. V is TRBV11-2 and J is TRBJ2-5; 7 bases are shared with TRBD2. The length of the CDR3 is 13 residues. The V segment lost 1 base and the J segment 7 bases; nucleotides outside the gene matches: 3. Germline loops: CDR1 SGHAT, CDR2 FQNNGV. The chain's CDR3 is CASSLGGRGTQYF. The CDR3 nucleotides are TGTGCCAGCAGCTTAGGGGGGAGGGGGACCCAGTACTTC.

This clonotype has a count of ten or more. This chain uses TRBV11-2 with TRBJ1-1; D is perhaps TRBD1 (5 bases). CDR3 length: 15 residues. Germline V gene lookup returns CDR1 SGHAT and CDR2 FQNNGV. V was cut by 2 bases and J by 1 base, with 11 bases left in between. The CDR3 DNA sequence: TGTGCCAGCAGCTTAATCGGGGCGGGGAACACTGAAGCTTTCTTT. Its protein product is CASSLIGAGNTEAFF.

This clonotype was seen a handful of times. CDR3 loop: CASSFLASGGQRNEQFF. DNA of the CDR3: TGTGCCAGCAGTTTTTTGGCTAGCGGGGGGCAGCGGAATGAGCAGTTCTTC. The V gene is TRBV27, the J gene TRBJ2-1; TRBD2 matches 11 bases. The length of the CDR3 is 17 residues. Germline CDR1 MNHEY, CDR2 SMNVEV (reference sequence). The V gene end was trimmed by 3 bases and the J gene end by 7 bases; junction bases not matched to a gene: 11.

This clonotype was seen at least ten times. The chain links TRBV19 to TRBJ1-1; 11 nucleotides agree with TRBD1. The CDR3 length is 13 residues. CDR1 is LNHDA, CDR2 SQIVND, per germline (reference sequence). With 8 bases clipped from V and 3 bases from J, the junction kept 2 bases outside the gene matches. CDR3 nucleotides: TGTGCCAGTGGACAGGGGGCGGACACTGAAGCTTTCTTT. Protein: CASGQGADTEAFF. Using reference TRBV19 and TRBJ1-1 for the parts outside the CDR3, the full variable domain is DGGITQSPKYLFRKEGQNVTLSCEQNLNHDAMYWYRQDPGQGLRLIYYSQIVNDFQKGDIAEGYSVSREKKESFPLTVTSAQKNPTAFYLCASGQGADTEAFFGQGTRLTVV.

The chain is built from TRBV7-2 and TRBJ1-2; a weak D match, TRBD1 (5 bases). The CDR3 contains 17 residues. V was trimmed by 5 bases and J by 3 bases, leaving 22 bases between them. Looked up from germline, CDR1 is SGHTA and CDR2 is FQGNSA. CDR3 residues: CASSPSIGATGDYGYTF. CDR3 bases: TGTGCCAGCAGCCCTAGTATTGGGGCTACGGGGGACTATGGCTACACCTTC. The whole variable domain, remainder taken from reference TRBV7-2 and TRBJ1-2, is GAGVSQSPSNKVTEKGKDVELRCDPISGHTALYWYRQSLGQGLEFLIYFQGNSAPDKSGLPSDRFSAERTGGSVSTLTIQRTQQEDSAVYLCASSPSIGATGDYGYTFGSGTRLTVV.

This clonotype occurred many times. The rearrangement joins TRBV11-2 to TRBJ1-1, with 7 bases identical to TRBD1. The trim removed 5 bases at V and 0 bases at J, leaving 6 bases unmatched. The CDR3 is 15 amino acids. Germline values: CDR1 SGHAT, CDR2 FQNNGV. CDR3 nucleotides: TGTGCCAGCAGCCCGGACAGGCCAATGAACACTGAAGCTTTCTTT. Amino acid sequence: CASSPDRPMNTEAFF.

The V call is TRBV11-2, the J call TRBJ2-7, with D perhaps TRBD2 (6 bases). The CDR3 is made up of 16 amino acids. The V and J ends lost 5 bases and 2 bases respectively, with 19 bases between them. Germline V gene data show CDR1 as SGHAT and CDR2 as FQNNGV. The CDR3 nucleotides are TGTGCCAGCAGCCCCACGGATAGCGGTGATCCCTACGAGCAGTACTTC. Its protein product is CASSPTDSGDPYEQYF.

This clonotype has only a few counts. This may be a read error, as it is one base from a much larger clone. The chain carries TRBV5-5 and TRBJ2-7; D remains unclear. The V end was cut by 4 bases, the J end by 0 bases, with 14 bases between. This CDR3 spans 15 amino acids. Germline loops: CDR1 SGHKS, CDR2 YYEKEE (reference sequence). The CDR3 is CASSRERTGSYEQYF. CDR3 in DNA: TGTGCCAGCAGCAGAGAGCGAACCGGCTCCTACGAGCAGTACTTC.

The chain recombines TRBV4-1 with TRBJ1-2; the D gene is possibly TRBD1 (5 bases). Germline assignment: CDR1 MGHRA and CDR2 YSYEKL. Trimming stripped 0 bases from V and 4 bases from J, with 9 bases between. The CDR3 contains 14 residues. CDR3 in DNA: TGCGCCAGCAGCCAAGAGGCAGGGCCCTATGGCTACACCTTC. Translating it yields CASSQEAGPYGYTF.

This clonotype showed up many times. The V and J genes are TRBV3-1 and TRBJ2-3; D not certain. CDR1 and CDR2 (germline): LGHDT, YNNKEL (reference sequence). V was clipped by 2 bases and J by 6 bases, with 9 bases between them. This CDR3 is 13 amino acids long. The CDR3 sequence is CASSQSSWDTQYF. In DNA, the CDR3 is TGTGCCAGCAGCCAATCCTCTTGGGATACGCAGTATTTT.

This CDR3 is CSAPVYLAKNIQYF. DNA of the CDR3: TGCAGTGCCCCGGTCTATTTAGCCAAAAACATTCAGTACTTC. The chain carries TRBV20-1 and TRBJ2-4, with D hard to call. Per germline, CDR1 DFQATT and CDR2 SNEGSKA (reference sequence). The V gene lost 6 bases and the J gene lost 0 bases, with 12 bases spanning the gap. The CDR3 consists of 14 residues.